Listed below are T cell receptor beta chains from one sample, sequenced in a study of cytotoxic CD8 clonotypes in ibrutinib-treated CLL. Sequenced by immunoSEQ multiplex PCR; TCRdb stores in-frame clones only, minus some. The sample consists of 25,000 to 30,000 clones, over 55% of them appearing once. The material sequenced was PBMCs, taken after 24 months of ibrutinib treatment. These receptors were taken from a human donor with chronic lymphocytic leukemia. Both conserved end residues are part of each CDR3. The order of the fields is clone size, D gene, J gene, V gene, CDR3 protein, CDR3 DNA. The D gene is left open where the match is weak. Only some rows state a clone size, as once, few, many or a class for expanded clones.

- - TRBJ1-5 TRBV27 CASSLSSAFSNQPQHF TGTGCCAGCAGTTTATCATCGGCTTTTAGCAATCAGCCCCAGCATTTT
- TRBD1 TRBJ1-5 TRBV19 CASSNDRGRAQPQHF TGTGCCAGTAGCAACGACAGGGGGCGCGCTCAGCCCCAGCATTTT
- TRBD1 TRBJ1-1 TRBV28 CASSYQGGTYTEAFF TGTGCCAGCAGTTATCAGGGGGGTACATACACTGAAGCTTTCTTT
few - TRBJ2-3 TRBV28 CASSLWTTTDTQYF TGTGCCAGCAGTTTATGGACTACCACAGATACGCAGTATTTT
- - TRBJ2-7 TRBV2 CASNIGAGKNYEQYF TGTGCCAGCAATATCGGGGCGGGGAAGAACTACGAGCAGTACTTC
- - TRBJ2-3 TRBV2 CAIVRASTDTQYF TGTGCCATAGTGAGAGCTAGCACAGATACGCAGTATTTT
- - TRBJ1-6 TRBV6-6 CASRPDPGPLHF TGTGCCAGCAGACCGGACCCAGGGCCCCTCCACTTT
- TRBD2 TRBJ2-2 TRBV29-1 CSAHRGGGTGELFF TGCAGCGCCCACCGCGGGGGTGGCACCGGGGAGCTGTTTTTT
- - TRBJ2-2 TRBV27 CASSDYSSGELFF TGTGCCAGCAGTGACTACAGCTCCGGGGAGCTGTTTTTT
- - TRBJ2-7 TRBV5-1 CASSTTGPKYEQYF TGCGCCAGCAGCACGACAGGTCCGAAGTACGAGCAGTACTTC
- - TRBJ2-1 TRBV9 CASSPSTSRDNEQFF TGTGCCAGCAGCCCCAGCACTAGCCGCGACAATGAGCAGTTCTTC
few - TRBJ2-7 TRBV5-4 CASSLSASPEQYF TGTGCCAGCAGCTTAAGTGCCTCACCCGAGCAGTACTTC
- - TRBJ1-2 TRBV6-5 CASSAGVGYTF TGTGCCAGCAGCGCGGGTGTAGGCTACACCTTC
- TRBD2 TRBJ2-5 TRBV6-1 CASSDSSGVYSNDQETQYF TGTGCCAGCAGTGATAGCAGCGGGGTTTATAGTAATGACCAAGAGACCCAGTACTTC
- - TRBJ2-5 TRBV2 CASRGARTETQYF TGTGCCAGCAGGGGGGCCCGCACCGAGACCCAGTACTTC
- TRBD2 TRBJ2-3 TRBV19 CASSMASGGAMADTQYF TGTGCCAGTAGTATGGCTAGCGGGGGGGCAATGGCAGATACGCAGTATTTT
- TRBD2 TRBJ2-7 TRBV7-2 CASSPPSGGSYEQYF TGTGCCAGCAGCCCCCCTAGCGGGGGTTCCTACGAGCAGTACTTC
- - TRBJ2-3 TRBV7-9 CASSLALNTDTQYF TGTGCCAGCAGCTTAGCGCTGAACACAGATACGCAGTATTTT
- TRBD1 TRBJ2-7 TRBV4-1 CASSSGTGSYEQYF TGCGCCAGCAGCTCCGGGACAGGGTCCTACGAGCAGTACTTC
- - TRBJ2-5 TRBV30 CAWSLQGTQYF TGTGCCTGGAGTCTCCAGGGGACCCAGTACTTC
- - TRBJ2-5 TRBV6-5 CASSYWGETQYF TGTGCCAGCAGTTACTGGGGGGAGACCCAGTACTTC
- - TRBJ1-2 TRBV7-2 CASSLVDRWGGYTF TGTGCCAGCAGCTTAGTTGACCGCTGGGGAGGCTACACCTTC
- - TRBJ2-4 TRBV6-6 CASSPKGRRIGNIQYF TGTGCCAGCAGTCCGAAGGGACGGCGCATAGGAAACATTCAGTACTTC
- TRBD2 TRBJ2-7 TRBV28 CASSGASGTYEQYF TGTGCCAGCTCGGGGGCTAGCGGGACCTACGAGCAGTACTTC
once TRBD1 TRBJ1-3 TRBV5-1 CASSTQGEGSFSGNTIYF TGCGCCAGCAGCACCCAGGGGGAGGGCTCCTTCTCTGGAAACACCATATATTTT
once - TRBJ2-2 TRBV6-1 CASTGTGSNTGELFF TGTGCCAGCACTGGGACGGGATCGAACACCGGGGAGCTGTTTTTT
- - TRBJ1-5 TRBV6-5 CASSARRGQPQHF TGTGCCAGCAGCGCGCGAAGGGGACAGCCCCAGCATTTT
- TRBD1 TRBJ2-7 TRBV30 CAWTYGTGHSYEQYF TGTGCCTGGACCTACGGGACAGGCCACTCCTACGAGCAGTACTTC
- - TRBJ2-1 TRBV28 CASSSPSGDRVNEQFF TGTGCCAGCAGTTCTCCCAGTGGGGATCGCGTCAATGAGCAGTTCTTC
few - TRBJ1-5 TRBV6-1 CASSEAYGGEPQHF TGTGCCAGCAGTGAAGCATACGGAGGGGAGCCCCAGCATTTT
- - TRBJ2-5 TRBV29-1 CSVVQGGETQYF TGCAGCGTTGTACAGGGCGGGGAGACCCAGTACTTC
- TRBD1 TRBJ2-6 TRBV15 CATGEDRAGAGANVLTF TGTGCCACCGGGGAAGACAGGGCAGGTGCTGGGGCCAACGTCCTGACTTTC
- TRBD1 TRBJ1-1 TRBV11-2 CASSTRGFNTEAFF TGTGCCAGCAGCACCAGGGGGTTTAACACTGAAGCTTTCTTT
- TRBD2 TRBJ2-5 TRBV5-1 CASSWGLAGEETQYF TGCGCCAGCAGCTGGGGACTAGCGGGGGAAGAGACCCAGTACTTC